Each of the 18 T cell receptor beta chains below was sequenced from the same sample in a study of OX40 agonist ivuxolimab in advanced cancers. The method was immunoSEQ multiplex PCR; TCRdb's version includes in-frame clones alone and lacks a portion of them. The sample has around 14,000 clones, over 85% seen once. Material: CD4+ or CD8+ T cells sorted from blood, obtained in a trial of the OX40 agonist ivuxolimab. Receptors originate from an adult with an advanced solid tumor such as melanoma, head and neck, liver or kidney cancer.

The chain carries TRBV29-1 and TRBJ2-1; no reliable D call. The germline V and J ends were trimmed by 2 bases and 3 bases, with 8 bases remaining between them. The CDR3 is made up of 13 amino acids. Germline V CDR1 and CDR2: SQVTM, ANQGSEA. DNA for the CDR3: TGCAGCGTTGAAAGAGAAAACTACAATGAGCAGTTCTTC. This gives the protein CSVERENYNEQFF.

J is TRBJ2-7 and V is TRBV5-1, with D perhaps being TRBD1 or TRBD2 (5 bases each). CDR1 SGHRS and CDR2 YFSETQ come from the germline V gene. The V end lost 0 bases, the J end lost 0 bases, and 13 bases lay between the germline ends. CDR3 length: 16 amino acids. The CDR3 reads CASSLGGRTASYEQYF. In DNA form, the CDR3 reads TGCGCCAGCAGCTTGGGGGGACGCACGGCCTCCTACGAGCAGTACTTC. Looking up the rest from reference TRBV5-1 and TRBJ2-7 gives the full variable domain: KAGVTQTPRYLIKTRGQQVTLSCSPISGHRSVSWYQQTPGQGLQFLFEYFSETQRNKGNFPGRFSGRQFSNSRSEMNVSTLELGDSALYLCASSLGGRTASYEQYFGPGTRLTVT.

The rearrangement links TRBV2 to TRBJ2-2; perhaps TRBD2 as D (5 bases). The CDR3 is made up of 16 amino acids. Trimming stripped 8 bases from V and 3 bases from J, with 19 bases between. Looked up from germline, CDR1 is SNHLY and CDR2 is FYNNEI. The CDR3 here is CASARRELTHTGELFF. Here the CDR3 DNA reads TGTGCCAGCGCCCGAAGGGAGTTGACCCACACCGGGGAGCTGTTTTTT.

This clone was observed once. V is TRBV9 and J is TRBJ2-5; TRBD1 matches 10 bases. CDR1 is SGDLS, CDR2 YYNGEE, per germline. This CDR3 contains 15 residues. V was pared by 4 bases and J by 5 bases, with 8 bases of the junction left unmatched. Here the CDR3 reads CASSTRQGAGETQYF. For the CDR3, the DNA is TGTGCCAGCAGCACTCGACAGGGGGCTGGGGAGACCCAGTACTTC.

The V and J genes are TRBV7-3 and TRBJ2-3; 9 bases line up with TRBD2. J was trimmed by 4 bases and V by 5 bases; bases with no gene match: 4. Germline assignment: CDR1 SGHTA and CDR2 FQGTGA. The length of the CDR3 is 14 residues. CDR3 protein: CASSRIAGADTQYF. CDR3 bases: TGTGCCAGCAGCCGTATAGCGGGGGCAGATACGCAGTATTTT.

The chain combines TRBV23-1 with TRBJ1-3; possible D gene TRBD1, 6 bases. TRBV23-1 is an ORF for which the function is uncertain. CDR3 size: 20 residues. Deletions cut 4 bases from V and 4 bases from J, with 29 bases between. The CDR3 reads CASSPRSRGGALFFGNTIYF. The CDR3 DNA reads TGCGCCAGCAGTCCCCGCAGCCGGGGGGGCGCGTTATTCTTCGGAAACACCATATATTTT.

The V call is TRBV5-5, the J call TRBJ2-5; TRBD2 matches at 13 bases. Per the germline V gene, CDR1 is SGHKS and CDR2 is YYEKEE (reference sequence). After removal of 1 base from V and 3 bases from J, the junction contained 9 bases not matched to a gene. The CDR3 runs to 18 residues. Here the CDR3 reads CASSLRGLAGEMEETQYF. The DNA of the CDR3 is TGTGCCAGCAGCTTGAGAGGACTAGCGGGAGAAATGGAAGAGACCCAGTACTTC.

The chain employs TRBV6-5 and TRBJ1-5; no reliable D call. The V gene's germline CDR1 is MNHEY and CDR2 SVGAGI. There are 15 residues in the CDR3. Trimming left V 6 bases short and J 1 base short, with 13 bases between. The CDR3 here is CASSRERGSNQPQHF. In DNA, the CDR3 is TGTGCCAGCAGCAGAGAGAGAGGAAGCAATCAGCCCCAGCATTTT.

V gene TRBV11-1 combines with J gene TRBJ2-5; weak D call: TRBD2 (6 bases). Deletions cut 7 bases from V and 2 bases from J, with 8 bases between. The germline CDR1 and CDR2 sequences are SGHAT and FQDESV (reference sequence). The CDR3 totals 12 residues. The DNA of the CDR3 is TGTGCCAGCAAGACTAGTCAAGAGACCCAGTACTTC. The encoded protein is CASKTSQETQYF.

J is TRBJ2-1 and V is TRBV7-8, with unresolved D. CDR3 length: 16 residues. Germline-derived CDR1 and CDR2 are SGHVS and FQNEAQ. V lost 0 bases and J lost 4, with 13 bases in between. CDR3: CASSLAGFNGYNEQFF. CDR3 sequence (DNA): TGTGCCAGCAGCTTAGCAGGGTTTAATGGGTACAATGAGCAGTTCTTC.

The V gene is TRBV11-2, the J gene TRBJ2-3, with 15 bases that match TRBD2. V gave up 1 base and J gave up 5 bases; unmatched junction bases: 1. The CDR3 consists of 16 residues. Germline V gives CDR1 SGHAT, CDR2 FQNNGV. The chain's CDR3 is CASSLGGLAGGDTQYF. The CDR3, as DNA: TGTGCCAGCAGCTTAGGGGGACTAGCGGGAGGAGATACGCAGTATTTT.

This chain connects TRBV21-1 to TRBJ2-7. TRBV21-1 is given as a pseudogene. The CDR3 totals 15 residues. The DNA for the CDR3 is TGTGCCAGCAGCGCTCCAGAGACCGTAGCCTACGAGCAGTACTTC. Its protein product is CASSAPETVAYEQYF.

The rearrangement links TRBV2 to TRBJ2-3; 9 bases agree with TRBD2. CDR3 length: 18 residues. The germline CDR1 and CDR2 sequences are SNHLY and FYNNEI. Trimming cost V 5 bases and J 5 bases; bases outside gene matches: 17. The CDR3: CASSYTPVGTSFRDTQYF. For the CDR3, the DNA is TGTGCCAGCAGTTACACACCTGTCGGGACTAGCTTTAGAGATACGCAGTATTTT.

This chain links TRBV27 with TRBJ2-7, with a possible D match to TRBD2 (5 bases). The CDR3 is 11 amino acids. The V gene's germline CDR1 is MNHEY and CDR2 SMNVEV (reference sequence). Trimming took 6 bases from V and 7 from J, leaving 10 bases between them. The CDR3 loop reads CASRSGREQYF. DNA for the CDR3: TGTGCCAGCAGGAGCGGTCGGGAGCAGTACTTC.

V is TRBV2 and J is TRBJ2-3; either TRBD1 or TRBD2 may fit D (6 bases each). Germline CDR1 and CDR2: SNHLY and FYNNEI. The CDR3 totals 16 residues. The ends were cut back, 7 bases at V and 0 bases at J, with 17 bases in the middle. The CDR3 DNA reads TGTGCCAGCAACAAGGAGGGGGATATCAGCACAGATACGCAGTATTTT. Protein: CASNKEGDISTDTQYF.

This clone was seen a few times. CDR3 sequence reads: CASSPRISDGYTF. The CDR3 DNA sequence: TGTGCCAGCAGCCCTCGTATAAGCGATGGCTACACCTTC. The chain combines TRBV9 with TRBJ1-2; D call uncertain. This CDR3 contains 13 residues. CDR1 SGDLS and CDR2 YYNGEE come from the germline V gene. V dropped 4 bases and J dropped 6 bases, with 13 bases sitting between them.

V and J are TRBV7-3 and TRBJ2-5; 7 nucleotides agree with TRBD1. This CDR3 is built from 13 residues. V lost 5 bases and J lost 2; bases outside the gene matches: 2. CDR1 SGHTA and CDR2 FQGTGA come from the germline V gene. The CDR3 DNA sequence: TGTGCCAGCAGCCCGGGACAGCAAGAGACCCAGTACTTC. Translating gives CASSPGQQETQYF.

This clone was detected once. The chain uses TRBV4-3 and TRBJ2-7, with D possibly being TRBD2 (6 bases). Trimming removed 1 base from V and 0 bases from J, with 10 bases in between. The CDR3 spans 15 residues. Looked up from germline, CDR1 is LGHNA and CDR2 is YSLEER. CDR3 protein: CASSQAGLSSYEQYF. Written as DNA, the CDR3 is TGCGCCAGCAGCCAAGCGGGACTTAGCTCCTACGAGCAGTACTTC.